The rows below give T cell receptor beta chains drawn from one sample of a study of CD8+ T cells in alopecia areata. TCRdb's copy holds only in-frame clones and misses some; the assay was immunoSEQ multiplex PCR. This table has around 160,000 clones, 55% to 75% appearing once. The material was CD4+ T cells sorted from blood, obtained at week 24, from a patient treated with tofacitinib. These TCRs come from a human donor with alopecia areata. Both conserved end residues are part of each CDR3. The D gene is left open where the match is weak. Where a row states a size, it is once, few, many or the class of an expanded clone; other rows omit it.

. | TRBJ1-1 | few | TRBV5-1 | 13 | CASSSLVNTEAFF | TGCGCCAGCAGCTCATTAGTGAACACTGAAGCTTTCTTT
. | TRBJ2-2 | few | TRBV29-1 | 13 | CSVAAVDTGELFF | TGCAGCGTTGCCGCGGTGGACACCGGGGAGCTGTTTTTT
TRBD1 | TRBJ2-5 | . | TRBV6-5 | 14 | CASRGTGGGETQYF | TGTGCCAGCAGAGGGACAGGAGGAGGGGAGACCCAGTACTTC
. | TRBJ2-2 | . | TRBV5-1 | 14 | CASSPQGLYGELFF | TGCGCCAGCAGCCCTCAGGGGCTATACGGGGAGCTGTTTTTT
. | TRBJ2-7 | . | TRBV6-6 | 14 | CASSYAGRHYEQYF | TGTGCCAGCAGTTACGCCGGACGTCACTACGAGCAGTACTTC
. | TRBJ2-7 | . | TRBV9 | 13 | CASSPGWSYEQYF | TGTGCCAGCAGCCCCGGCTGGTCCTACGAGCAGTACTTC
. | TRBJ1-5 | . | TRBV5-4 | 15 | CASSPAPTENQPQHF | TGTGCCAGCAGTCCGGCCCCCACAGAGAATCAGCCCCAGCATTTT
TRBD2 | TRBJ2-5 | few | TRBV6-6 | 14 | CASRAGGPGETQYF | TGTGCCAGCAGAGCGGGGGGGCCAGGAGAGACCCAGTACTTC
TRBD1 | TRBJ1-2 | . | TRBV29-1 | 17 | CSVDRNPTGTRNYGYTF | TGCAGCGTTGACCGGAATCCGACAGGGACACGTAACTATGGCTACACCTTC
. | TRBJ2-1 | . | TRBV11-3 | 15 | CASSLDPREYNEQFF | TGTGCCAGCAGCTTAGACCCACGGGAGTACAATGAGCAGTTCTTC
TRBD1 | TRBJ2-5 | . | TRBV5-1 | 13 | CASSGTGQETQYF | TGCGCCAGCAGCGGGACAGGGCAAGAGACCCAGTACTTC
. | TRBJ1-1 | . | TRBV6-5 | 14 | CASSKGRWTTEAFF | TGTGCCAGCAGCAAGGGCAGGTGGACCACTGAAGCTTTCTTT
. | TRBJ2-5 | . | TRBV29-1 | 12 | CSASGDVGTQYF | TGCAGTGCTTCGGGGGATGTGGGGACCCAGTACTTC
TRBD2 | TRBJ2-1 | . | TRBV29-1 | 15 | CSVERGAGVNNEQFF | TGCAGCGTTGAAAGGGGCGCGGGGGTTAACAATGAGCAGTTCTTC
TRBD1 | TRBJ1-6 | . | TRBV7-2 | 18 | CASSLDRQGRSYNSPLHF | TGTGCCAGCAGCTTAGACCGACAGGGACGCTCCTATAATTCACCCCTCCACTTT
. | TRBJ2-7 | . | TRBV4-1 | 16 | CASSQDQEGWVYEQYF | TGCGCCAGCAGCCAAGATCAGGAGGGCTGGGTGTACGAGCAGTACTTC
. | TRBJ1-5 | . | TRBV2 | 12 | CASRGDNQPQHF | TGTGCCAGCAGGGGCGACAATCAGCCCCAGCATTTT
. | TRBJ1-2 | . | TRBV19 | 12 | CASRSDLFGYTF | TGTGCCAGTAGATCCGACCTCTTCGGCTACACCTTC
. | TRBJ1-1 | few | TRBV18 | 14 | CASSPPSQVTEAFF | TGTGCCAGCTCACCTCCGAGCCAGGTCACTGAAGCTTTCTTT
. | TRBJ2-6 | . | TRBV7-9 | 18 | CASSLGIQQISGANVLTF | TGTGCCAGCAGCTTGGGTATCCAGCAGATCTCTGGGGCCAACGTCCTGACTTTC
. | TRBJ2-3 | . | TRBV6-5 | 14 | CASGEAGSGDTQYF | TGTGCCTCTGGAGAGGCGGGGTCGGGGGATACGCAGTATTTT
. | TRBJ1-1 | . | TRBV18 | 14 | CASSLRTGNTEAFF | TGTGCCAGCTCACTTCGGACGGGGAACACTGAAGCTTTCTTT
TRBD1 | TRBJ2-1 | . | TRBV6-6 | 15 | CASSFRATGEAEQFF | TGTGCCAGCAGTTTCAGGGCCACAGGGGAAGCTGAGCAGTTCTTC
TRBD2 | TRBJ2-5 | many | TRBV29-1 | 14 | CSVDRDRGGETQYF | TGCAGCGTTGACCGGGACCGGGGAGGGGAGACCCAGTACTTC
TRBD1 | TRBJ1-2 | . | TRBV23-1 | 15 | CASSQRDRGMCGYTF | TGCGCCAGCAGTCAACGGGACAGGGGGATGTGTGGCTACACCTTC
. | TRBJ2-7 | . | TRBV21-1 | 14 | CASRWTGLSYEQYF | TGTGCCAGCAGGTGGACAGGGCTGTCCTACGAGCAGTACTTC
TRBD1 | TRBJ2-3 | . | TRBV7-7 | 16 | CASSLDHRGTTDTQYF | TGTGCCAGCAGCTTAGACCACAGGGGAACGACAGATACGCAGTATTTT
. | TRBJ1-6 | . | TRBV5-1 | 15 | CASSLEVTGGSPLHF | TGCGCCAGCAGCTTGGAGGTGACAGGAGGCTCACCCCTCCACTTT
. | TRBJ1-6 | . | TRBV4-2 | 15 | CASSPEGEGHSPLHF | TGTGCCAGCAGCCCCGAGGGGGAAGGGCATTCACCCCTCCACTTT
TRBD1 | TRBJ2-7 | . | TRBV4-1 | 16 | CASSHQDRQSSYEQYF | TGCGCCAGCAGCCACCAGGACAGGCAGAGCTCCTACGAGCAGTACTTC